The rows below give T cell receptor beta chains drawn from one sample of a study of glioma-infiltrating T cells after dendritic cell vaccination. Profiled with immunoSEQ multiplex PCR; TCRdb holds only in-frame clones, not every one. The sample shows tens of thousands of clones, roughly 85% of them seen only once. The starting material was blood, obtained after dendritic cell vaccination. Receptors were obtained from a human donor with glioblastoma. CDR3s include the opening cysteine and the closing phenylalanine or tryptophan. The order of the fields is V gene, clone size, D gene, J gene, CDR3 length, CDR3 protein, CDR3 DNA. D genes are given only for firm matches. Clone size appears in some rows only: once, few, many, or a class for an expanded clone.

v_call: TRBV2
clone_size: NA
d_call: NA
j_call: TRBJ2-2
cdr3_length: 10
cdr3_aa: CASRGAELFF
cdr3_nt: TGTGCCAGCAGGGGAGCGGAGCTGTTTTTT

v_call: TRBV27
clone_size: NA
d_call: NA
j_call: TRBJ1-2
cdr3_length: 12
cdr3_aa: CASSPGGSGYTF
cdr3_nt: TGTGCCAGCAGTCCCGGGGGAAGTGGCTACACCTTC

v_call: TRBV27
clone_size: NA
d_call: TRBD1
j_call: TRBJ1-6
cdr3_length: 14
cdr3_aa: CASRAGTGNSPLHF
cdr3_nt: TGTGCCAGCAGAGCCGGGACAGGGAATTCACCCCTCCACTTT

v_call: TRBV6-1
clone_size: NA
d_call: NA
j_call: TRBJ2-3
cdr3_length: 14
cdr3_aa: CASSDARITDTQYF
cdr3_nt: TGTGCCAGCAGTGACGCTAGAATCACAGATACGCAGTATTTT

v_call: TRBV7-9
clone_size: few
d_call: TRBD1
j_call: TRBJ2-7
cdr3_length: 14
cdr3_aa: CASSLDRISYEQYF
cdr3_nt: TGTGCCAGCAGCTTGGACAGGATTTCCTACGAGCAGTACTTC

v_call: TRBV2
clone_size: NA
d_call: TRBD2
j_call: TRBJ2-4
cdr3_length: 16
cdr3_aa: CASSELGGLAKNIQYF
cdr3_nt: TGTGCCAGCAGTGAATTGGGGGGGTTAGCCAAAAACATTCAGTACTTC

v_call: TRBV11-2
clone_size: NA
d_call: NA
j_call: TRBJ1-4
cdr3_length: 14
cdr3_aa: CASSLVAGIEKLFF
cdr3_nt: TGTGCCAGCAGCTTAGTGGCCGGGATTGAAAAACTGTTTTTT

v_call: TRBV30
clone_size: NA
d_call: NA
j_call: TRBJ2-7
cdr3_length: 15
cdr3_aa: CAWSVAGQSSDEQYF
cdr3_nt: TGTGCCTGGAGCGTCGCAGGACAATCATCGGACGAGCAGTACTTC

v_call: TRBV5-4
clone_size: NA
d_call: TRBD1
j_call: TRBJ2-7
cdr3_length: 15
cdr3_aa: CASSARGGAGYEQYF
cdr3_nt: TGTGCCAGCAGCGCCCGAGGGGGCGCAGGCTACGAGCAGTACTTC

v_call: TRBV7-3
clone_size: few
d_call: TRBD1
j_call: TRBJ1-4
cdr3_length: 15
cdr3_aa: CASSTGGGRNEKLFF
cdr3_nt: TGTGCCAGCAGCACAGGGGGGGGTAGGAATGAAAAACTGTTTTTT

v_call: TRBV19
clone_size: NA
d_call: NA
j_call: TRBJ1-3
cdr3_length: 17
cdr3_aa: CASSRPQDPRSGNTIYF
cdr3_nt: TGTGCCAGTAGTAGGCCACAGGACCCCCGCTCTGGAAACACCATATATTTT

v_call: TRBV5-1
clone_size: NA
d_call: TRBD1
j_call: TRBJ2-5
cdr3_length: 13
cdr3_aa: CATGQENEETQYF
cdr3_nt: TGCGCCACCGGACAGGAGAATGAAGAGACCCAGTACTTC

v_call: TRBV14
clone_size: few
d_call: NA
j_call: TRBJ2-5
cdr3_length: 14
cdr3_aa: CASKTGSDSRTQYF
cdr3_nt: TGTGCCAGCAAGACGGGGTCGGACAGCCGGACCCAGTACTTC

v_call: TRBV11-2
clone_size: NA
d_call: TRBD1
j_call: TRBJ1-2
cdr3_length: 15
cdr3_aa: CASSLGMTGPAGYTF
cdr3_nt: TGTGCCAGCAGCTTGGGGATGACAGGGCCTGCGGGCTACACCTTC

v_call: TRBV5-1
clone_size: few
d_call: NA
j_call: TRBJ2-2
cdr3_length: 15
cdr3_aa: CASSLQGSQAGELFF
cdr3_nt: TGCGCCAGCAGCTTGCAGGGGTCCCAGGCCGGGGAGCTGTTTTTT

v_call: TRBV7-2
clone_size: NA
d_call: NA
j_call: TRBJ2-7
cdr3_length: 14
cdr3_aa: CASSLGTDSYEQYF
cdr3_nt: TGTGCCAGCAGCTTAGGGACAGACTCCTACGAGCAGTACTTC

v_call: TRBV2
clone_size: NA
d_call: TRBD1
j_call: TRBJ2-3
cdr3_length: 14
cdr3_aa: CACGRQGLTDTQYF
cdr3_nt: TGTGCCTGCGGACGACAGGGCCTCACAGATACGCAGTATTTT